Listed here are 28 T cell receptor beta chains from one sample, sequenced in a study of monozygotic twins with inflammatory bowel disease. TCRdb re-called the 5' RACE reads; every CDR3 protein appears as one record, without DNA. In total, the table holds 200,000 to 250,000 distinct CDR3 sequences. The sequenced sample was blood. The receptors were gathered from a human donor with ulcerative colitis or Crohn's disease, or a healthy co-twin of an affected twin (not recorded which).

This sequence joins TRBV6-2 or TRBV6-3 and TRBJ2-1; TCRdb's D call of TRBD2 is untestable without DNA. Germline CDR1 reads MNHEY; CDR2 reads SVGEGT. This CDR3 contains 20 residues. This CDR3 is CASSYSMKDFPKSAYNEQFF.

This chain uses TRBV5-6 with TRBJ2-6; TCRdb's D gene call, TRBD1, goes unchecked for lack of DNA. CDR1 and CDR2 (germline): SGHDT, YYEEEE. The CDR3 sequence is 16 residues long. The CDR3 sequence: CASAGTGLSGANVLTF.

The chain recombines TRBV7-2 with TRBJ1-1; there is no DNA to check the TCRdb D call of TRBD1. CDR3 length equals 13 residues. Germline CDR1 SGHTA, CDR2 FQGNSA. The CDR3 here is CASGGTQGSEAFF.

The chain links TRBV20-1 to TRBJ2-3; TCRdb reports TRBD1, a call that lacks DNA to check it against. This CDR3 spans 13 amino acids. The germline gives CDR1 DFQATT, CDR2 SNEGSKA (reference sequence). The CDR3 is CSARGGYTDTQYF.

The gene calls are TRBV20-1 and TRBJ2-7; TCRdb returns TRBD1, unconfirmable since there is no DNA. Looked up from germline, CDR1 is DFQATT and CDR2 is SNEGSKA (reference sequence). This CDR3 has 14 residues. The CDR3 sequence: CSAERGQGAREQYF.

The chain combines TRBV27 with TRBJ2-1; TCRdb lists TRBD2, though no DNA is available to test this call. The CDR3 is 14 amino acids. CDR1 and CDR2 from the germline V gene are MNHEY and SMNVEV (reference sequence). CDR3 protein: CASSPQGTTYEQFF.

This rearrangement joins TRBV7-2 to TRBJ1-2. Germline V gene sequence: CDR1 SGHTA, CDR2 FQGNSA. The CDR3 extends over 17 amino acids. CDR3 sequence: CASSFQLYYSENYGYTF.

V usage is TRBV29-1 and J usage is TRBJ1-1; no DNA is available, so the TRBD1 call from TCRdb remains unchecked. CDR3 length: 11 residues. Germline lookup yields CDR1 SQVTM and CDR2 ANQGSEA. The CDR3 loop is CSVYMGTEAFF.

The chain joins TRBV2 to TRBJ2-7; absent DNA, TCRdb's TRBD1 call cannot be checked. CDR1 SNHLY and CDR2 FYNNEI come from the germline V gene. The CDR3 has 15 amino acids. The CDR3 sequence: CASSVTGTGNGEQYF. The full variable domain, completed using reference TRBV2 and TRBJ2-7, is EPEVTQTPSHQVTQMGQEVILRCVPISNHLYFYWYRQILGQKVEFLVSFYNNEISEKSEIFDDQFSVERPDGSNFTLKIRSTKLEDSAMYFCASSVTGTGNGEQYFGPGTRLTVT.

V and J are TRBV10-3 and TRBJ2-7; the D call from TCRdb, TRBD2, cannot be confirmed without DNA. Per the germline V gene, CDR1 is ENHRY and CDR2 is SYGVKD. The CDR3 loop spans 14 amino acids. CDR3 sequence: CAISGGRFSYEQYF.

The chain's CDR3 is CASRWWQGDSSGANVLTF. The chain recombines TRBV11-2 with TRBJ2-6; the D call from TCRdb, TRBD1, cannot be confirmed without DNA. Germline V gives CDR1 SGHAT, CDR2 FQNNGV. This CDR3 region has 18 residues.

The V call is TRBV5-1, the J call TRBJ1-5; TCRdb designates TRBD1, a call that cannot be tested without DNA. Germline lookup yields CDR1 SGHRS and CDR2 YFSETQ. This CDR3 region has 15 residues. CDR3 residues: CASSSITGGGQPQHF.

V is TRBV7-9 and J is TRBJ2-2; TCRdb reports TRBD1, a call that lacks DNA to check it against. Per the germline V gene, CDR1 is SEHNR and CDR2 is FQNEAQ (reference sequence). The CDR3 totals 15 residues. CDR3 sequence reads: CASSWGPGQSGELFF.

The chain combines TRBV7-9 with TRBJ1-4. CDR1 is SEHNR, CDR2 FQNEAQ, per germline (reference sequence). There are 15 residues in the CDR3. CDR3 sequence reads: CASSFRGQTNEKLFF.

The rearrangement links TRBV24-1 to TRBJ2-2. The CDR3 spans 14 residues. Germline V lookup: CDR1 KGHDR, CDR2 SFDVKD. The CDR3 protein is CAASAGKDTGELFF.

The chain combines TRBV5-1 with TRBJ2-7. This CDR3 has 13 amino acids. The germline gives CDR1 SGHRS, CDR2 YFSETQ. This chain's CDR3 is CASSTDGFYEQYF.

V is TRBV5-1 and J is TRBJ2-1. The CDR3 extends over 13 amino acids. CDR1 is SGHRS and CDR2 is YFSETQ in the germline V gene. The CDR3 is CASSLLRTGEQFF.

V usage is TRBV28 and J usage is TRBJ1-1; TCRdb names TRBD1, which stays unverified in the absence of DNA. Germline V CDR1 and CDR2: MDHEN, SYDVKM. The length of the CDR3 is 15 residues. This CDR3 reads CASKGAGGQDTEAFF.

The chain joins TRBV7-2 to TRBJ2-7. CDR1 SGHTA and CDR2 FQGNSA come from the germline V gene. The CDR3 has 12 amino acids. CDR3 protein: CASSLFLHEQYF.

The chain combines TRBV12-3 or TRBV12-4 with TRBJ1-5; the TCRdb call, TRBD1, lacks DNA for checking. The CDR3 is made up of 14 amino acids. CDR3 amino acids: CASSAGQGGQPQHF.

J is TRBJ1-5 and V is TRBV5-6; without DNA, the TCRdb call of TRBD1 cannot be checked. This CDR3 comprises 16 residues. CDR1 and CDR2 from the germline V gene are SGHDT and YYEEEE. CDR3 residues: CASSLGDQGRVQPQHF.

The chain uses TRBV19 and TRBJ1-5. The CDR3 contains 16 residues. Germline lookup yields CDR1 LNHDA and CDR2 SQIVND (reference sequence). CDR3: CASSLGLQEGNQPQHF.

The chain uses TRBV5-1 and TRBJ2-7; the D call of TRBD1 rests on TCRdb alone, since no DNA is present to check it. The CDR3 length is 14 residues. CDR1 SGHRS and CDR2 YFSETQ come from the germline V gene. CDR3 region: CASSLEGVTFEQYF.

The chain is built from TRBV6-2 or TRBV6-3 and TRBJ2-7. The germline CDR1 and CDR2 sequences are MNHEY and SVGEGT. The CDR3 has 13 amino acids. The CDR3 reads CASSYWRSYEQYF.

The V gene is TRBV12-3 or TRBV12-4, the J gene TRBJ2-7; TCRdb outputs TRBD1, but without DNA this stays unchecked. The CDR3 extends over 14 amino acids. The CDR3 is CASTNGGFSYEQYF.

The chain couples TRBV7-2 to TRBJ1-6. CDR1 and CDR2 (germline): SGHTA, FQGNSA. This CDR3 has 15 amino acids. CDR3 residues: CASSLGQASNSPLHF.

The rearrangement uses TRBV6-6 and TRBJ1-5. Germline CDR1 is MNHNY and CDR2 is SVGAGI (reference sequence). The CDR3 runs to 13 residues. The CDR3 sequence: CASIADVNQPQHF.

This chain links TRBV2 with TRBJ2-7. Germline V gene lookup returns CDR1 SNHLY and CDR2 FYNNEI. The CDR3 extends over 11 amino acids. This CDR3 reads CASSVENEQYF.